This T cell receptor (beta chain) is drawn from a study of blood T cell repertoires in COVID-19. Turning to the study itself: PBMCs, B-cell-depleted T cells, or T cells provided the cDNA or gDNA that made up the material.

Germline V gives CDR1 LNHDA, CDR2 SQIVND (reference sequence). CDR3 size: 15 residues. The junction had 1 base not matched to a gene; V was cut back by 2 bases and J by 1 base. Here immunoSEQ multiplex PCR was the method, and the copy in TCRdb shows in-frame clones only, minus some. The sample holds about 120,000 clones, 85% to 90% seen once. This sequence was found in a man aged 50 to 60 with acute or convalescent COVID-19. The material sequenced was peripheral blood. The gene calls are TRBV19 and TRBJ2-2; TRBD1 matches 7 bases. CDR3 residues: CASSIRTGNTGELFF. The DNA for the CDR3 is TGTGCCAGTAGTATAAGGACAGGGAACACCGGGGAGCTGTTTTTT.